The 10 T cell receptor beta chains in this list originate from one sample, sequenced in a study of shared clonotypes between healthy human individuals. TCRdb's copy holds only in-frame clones and misses some; the assay was immunoSEQ multiplex PCR. The table has about 2 million clones, over 85% seen once; the top ten hold less than 1.5%. CD45RO-negative CD8 cells positively selected for CCR7 made up the naive population, which excluded terminally differentiated effector memory CD45RA+ cells. The sequencing sample was made of naive CD8+ T cells sorted from blood. These receptor sequences come from a man aged 18 to 29 in good health.

The chain couples TRBV27 to TRBJ1-2, with 9 nucleotides matching TRBD1. CDR3 length: 15 residues. Germline-derived CDR1 and CDR2 are MNHEY and SMNVEV (reference sequence). The trim removed 4 bases at V and 4 bases at J, leaving 7 bases unmatched. The chain's CDR3 is CASSSDRGWTYGYTF. The CDR3 DNA sequence: TGTGCCAGCAGTTCCGACAGGGGGTGGACCTATGGCTACACCTTC.

The chain combines TRBV5-4 with TRBJ2-5; weak D call: TRBD2 (7 bases). Trimming cost V 0 bases and J 5 bases, with 14 bases left between them. CDR3 length equals 15 residues. Germline CDR1 SGHNT, CDR2 YYREEE (reference sequence). The chain's CDR3 is CASSLALGGRETQYF. CDR3 coding DNA: TGTGCCAGCAGCTTGGCCTTGGGGGGGCGGGAGACCCAGTACTTC.

The CDR3 sequence is CASIWDSDSNQPQHF. The CDR3 DNA sequence: TGTGCCAGCATTTGGGACAGCGATAGCAATCAGCCCCAGCATTTT. The rearrangement links TRBV6-1 to TRBJ1-5; 7 bases are a match to TRBD1. Germline V gene lookup returns CDR1 MNHNS and CDR2 SASEGT. Germline trimming cut 7 bases from V and 0 bases from J; bases unmatched to any gene: 6. The CDR3 is 15 amino acids.

CDR3 sequence reads: CASSIPPSGSWTQYF. The CDR3 DNA reads TGTGCCAGCAGCATCCCTCCGTCGGGGTCATGGACCCAGTACTTC. This chain links TRBV7-9 with TRBJ2-5, with D possibly matching TRBD2 (5 bases). CDR1 is SEHNR and CDR2 is FQNEAQ in the germline V gene (reference sequence). This CDR3 has 15 residues. V was shortened by 5 bases and J by 7 bases, with 20 bases between the two germline ends. The variable domain in full, completed from reference TRBV7-9 and TRBJ2-5, reads DTGVSQNPRHKITKRGQNVTFRCDPISEHNRLYWYRQTLGQGPEFLTYFQNEAQLEKSRLLSDRFSAERPKGSFSTLEIQRTEQGDSAMYLCASSIPPSGSWTQYFGPGTRLLVL.

This rearrangement joins TRBV28 to TRBJ1-2; D may be TRBD1 (6 bases). CDR1 and CDR2 from the germline V gene are MDHEN and SYDVKM. CDR3 length equals 16 residues. The V and J ends lost 3 bases and 2 bases respectively, with 16 bases between them. CDR3 amino acids: CASSFLQGLSNYGYTF. The DNA of the CDR3 is TGTGCCAGCAGTTTTTTACAGGGACTTTCCAACTATGGCTACACCTTC.

The chain recombines TRBV2 with TRBJ1-1, with a tentative D call TRBD1 (5 bases). Looked up from germline, CDR1 is SNHLY and CDR2 is FYNNEI. V was pared by 1 base and J by 4 bases, with 13 bases between. The CDR3 sequence is 15 residues long. The chain's CDR3 is CASSEGVREGTEAFF. The CDR3 bases are TGTGCCAGCAGTGAAGGGGTCAGGGAGGGCACTGAAGCTTTCTTT.

The rearrangement uses TRBV10-2 and TRBJ1-3; possible D gene TRBD1, 5 bases. The ends were cut back, 6 bases at V and 4 bases at J, with 22 bases in the middle. The CDR3 loop spans 17 amino acids. The V gene's germline CDR1 is WSHSY and CDR2 SAAADI. The CDR3 DNA reads TGCGCCAGCAGCCAGCCCTTTTCGGGTGGGGGAGGAAACACCATATATTTT. It translates to CASSQPFSGGGGNTIYF.

The V gene is TRBV11-2, the J gene TRBJ2-1, with D unclear. The CDR3 is 15 residues long. Germline CDR1 reads SGHAT; CDR2 reads FQNNGV. V was pared by 0 bases and J by 3 bases, with 9 bases between. The CDR3 region is CASSLENPSYNEQFF. The CDR3 DNA sequence: TGTGCCAGCAGCTTAGAAAATCCTAGCTACAATGAGCAGTTCTTC. The whole variable domain, remainder taken from reference TRBV11-2 and TRBJ2-1, is EAGVAQSPRYKIIEKRQSVAFWCNPISGHATLYWYQQILGQGPKLLIQFQNNGVVDDSQLPKDRFSAERLKGVDSTLKIQPAKLEDSAVYLCASSLENPSYNEQFFGPGTRLTVL.

The chain combines TRBV10-2 with TRBJ1-3; no clear D. With 2 bases removed from V and 1 base from J, the gap between germline ends came to 12 bases. The CDR3 length is 16 residues. Germline V gene data show CDR1 as WSHSY and CDR2 as SAAADI. CDR3 residues: CASSEMEGISGNTIYF. The CDR3 DNA reads TGCGCCAGCAGTGAGATGGAGGGAATATCTGGAAACACCATATATTTT.

Concerning this clone itself: Because the CDR3's place on the DNA is in doubt, the DNA is left out and the CDR3 is given as listed by TCRdb. This rearrangement joins TRBV6-5 to TRBJ2-4; TRBD1, as called in the table, went unchecked against the DNA. The CDR3 is 13 amino acids long, termini counted. Germline CDR1 reads MNHEY; CDR2 reads SVGAGI. The CDR3 reads CASSSSTENIQYF.